The 18 T cell receptor beta chains given below trace back to one sample, sequenced in a study of blood T cell repertoires in COVID-19. Produced via immunoSEQ multiplex PCR; TCRdb's table is partial and in-frame only. The table shows over 150,000 clones, with around 83% occurring only once. Input material: peripheral blood. The receptors were sampled from an older woman with acute or convalescent COVID-19.

This rearrangement joins TRBV18 to TRBJ2-2, with 12 positions matching TRBD2. J gave up 3 bases and V 3 bases, and 5 bases lay outside the gene matches. The CDR3 extends over 17 amino acids. Germline-derived CDR1 and CDR2 are KGHSH and LQKENI. The CDR3 DNA follows: TGTGCCAGCTCACCCCGAACTAGCGGGGGGTACACCGGGGAGCTGTTTTTT. As protein: CASSPRTSGGYTGELFF.

The chain combines TRBV27 with TRBJ1-4, with a weak D call TRBD1 (5 bases). Germline assignment: CDR1 MNHEY and CDR2 SMNVEV (reference sequence). The V gene lost 7 bases and the J gene lost 11 bases, with 14 bases spanning the gap. The CDR3 covers 12 residues. The CDR3 sequence: CASTPGRGKLFF. The CDR3 coding sequence is TGTGCCAGCACCCCGGGACGGGGGAAACTGTTTTTT.

The rearrangement joins TRBV19 to TRBJ1-2; 9 positions match TRBD1. V lost 3 bases to trimming and J lost 8 bases; unmatched junction nucleotides: 13. This CDR3 has 16 amino acids. Germline V gene data show CDR1 as LNHDA and CDR2 as SQIVND (reference sequence). This CDR3 is CASSIRDRDPRGGYTF. The CDR3 DNA reads as TGTGCCAGTAGTATTAGGGACAGGGACCCTCGTGGAGGCTACACCTTC.

The CDR3 sequence: CASSILSSGANVLTF. The CDR3 nucleotides read TGTGCCAGTAGTATCCTGAGCTCTGGGGCCAACGTCCTGACTTTC. The V call is TRBV19, the J call TRBJ2-6; D is uncertain. V was trimmed by 3 bases and J by 0 bases, leaving 6 bases between them. This CDR3 region has 15 residues. From germline, CDR1 is LNHDA and CDR2 SQIVND (reference sequence).

As to this clone: This may be a read error, as it is one base from a much larger clone. The chain combines TRBV2 with TRBJ1-1; tentatively, D is TRBD1 (6 bases). The CDR3 totals 13 residues. The ends were cut back, 4 bases at V and 0 bases at J, with 6 bases in the middle. CDR1 and CDR2 (germline): SNHLY, FYNNEI. This chain's CDR3 is CASSGQVNTEAFF. CDR3 DNA: TGTGCCAGCAGTGGACAGGTGAACACTGAAGCTTTCTTT.

The chain couples TRBV9 to TRBJ2-6, with no clear D. With 0 bases removed from V and 0 bases from J, the gap between germline ends came to 7 bases. Germline-derived CDR1 and CDR2 are SGDLS and YYNGEE. This CDR3 contains 16 residues. CDR3 region: CASSVGSGSGANVLTF. The CDR3 DNA reads as TGTGCCAGCAGCGTAGGGTCAGGCTCTGGGGCCAACGTCCTGACTTTC.

The chain combines TRBV7-7 with TRBJ2-2; possible D gene TRBD1, 6 bases. Trimming took 5 bases from V and 2 from J, leaving 15 bases between them. The CDR3 covers 16 residues. From germline, CDR1 is SSHAT and CDR2 FNYEAQ (reference sequence). The CDR3 spells CASSLRDTLNTGELFF. CDR3 coding DNA: TGTGCCAGCAGCCTACGGGACACCTTAAACACCGGGGAGCTGTTTTTT. Full variable domain (missing parts from reference TRBV7-7 and TRBJ2-2): GAGVSQSPRYKVTKRGQDVTLRCDPISSHATLYWYQQALGQGPEFLTYFNYEAQPDKSGLPSDRFSAERPEGSISTLTIQRTEQRDSAMYRCASSLRDTLNTGELFFGEGSRLTVL.

This CDR3 reads CASSPSIYEQYF. The CDR3 bases are TGTGCCAGCTCACCATCAATCTACGAGCAGTACTTC. The chain uses TRBV18 and TRBJ2-7; D ambiguous. This CDR3 is built from 12 residues. Trimming took off 2 bases at V and 3 bases at J, with 5 bases between the two ends. Germline V CDR1 and CDR2: KGHSH, LQKENI.

CDR3 loop: CASSGVGQGKPAQHF. The DNA of the CDR3 is TGCGCCAGCAGCGGAGTTGGACAGGGTAAACCAGCCCAGCATTTT. The gene calls are TRBV5-1 and TRBJ1-5, with 8 positions matching TRBD1. The germline gives CDR1 SGHRS, CDR2 YFSETQ. CDR3 length: 15 residues. J lost 11 bases, V lost 4 bases, and 14 bases had no gene match.

This rearrangement joins TRBV27 to TRBJ2-7, with TRBD2 matching over 12 bases. J was trimmed by 4 bases and V by 5 bases; bases with no gene match: 6. Germline lookup yields CDR1 MNHEY and CDR2 SMNVEV (reference sequence). The CDR3 runs 15 residues. The CDR3 spells CASSPTSGGRYEQYV. CDR3 bases: TGTGCCAGCAGTCCAACTAGCGGGGGGCGGTACGAGCAGTACGTC.

V and J are TRBV5-1 and TRBJ2-7, with D possibly being TRBD1 (5 bases). V dropped 0 bases and J dropped 6 bases, with 13 bases sitting between them. Germline CDR1 and CDR2: SGHRS and YFSETQ. The length of the CDR3 is 14 residues. DNA for the CDR3: TGCGCCAGCAGCTTGGGATCCAGGGCCAGCGAGCAGTACTTC. Amino acids: CASSLGSRASEQYF.

This sequence joins TRBV18 and TRBJ2-7, with TRBD1 identical over 9 bases. With V trimmed by 6 bases and J by 1 base, 7 bases remained unmatched. The CDR3 runs 15 residues. Per germline, CDR1 KGHSH and CDR2 LQKENI. Written as DNA, the CDR3 is TGTGCCAGCTCCCCCGGGACAGGGCCATCCTACGAGCAGTACTTC. Protein product: CASSPGTGPSYEQYF. The full variable domain, rest sourced from reference TRBV18 and TRBJ2-7, is NAGVMQNPRHLVRRRGQEARLRCSPMKGHSHVYWYRQLPEEGLKFMVYLQKENIIDESGMPKERFSAEFPKEGPSILRIQQVVRGDSAAYFCASSPGTGPSYEQYFGPGTRLTVT.

This clone was seen more than once but under ten times. The V gene is TRBV3-1 (or the pseudogene TRBV3-2), the J gene TRBJ1-3; 7 bases are a match to TRBD1. The V segment lost 4 bases and the J segment 4 bases; nucleotides outside the gene matches: 19. CDR1 and CDR2 from the germline V gene are LGHDT and YNNKEL (reference sequence). The CDR3 runs 19 residues. The CDR3, as DNA: TGTGCCAGCAGCCCGCCCACAGGGACAGCGTCTAATTGGGGAAACACCATATATTTT. Protein sequence: CASSPPTGTASNWGNTIYF.

V usage is TRBV19 and J usage is TRBJ2-2; TRBD1 matches at 11 bases. Germline V CDR1 and CDR2: LNHDA, SQIVND (reference sequence). After removal of 7 bases from V and 6 bases from J, the junction contained 7 bases not matched to a gene. CDR3 length equals 15 residues. The CDR3 DNA sequence: TGTGCCAGTACCGGACAGGGGGCGCCCCCCGGGGAGCTGTTTTTT. Protein sequence: CASTGQGAPPGELFF.

The chain recombines TRBV11-3 with TRBJ2-5; 10 bases align to TRBD1. Germline V gene sequence: CDR1 SGHNT, CDR2 YENEEA. With 4 bases clipped from V and 4 bases from J, the junction kept 3 bases outside the gene matches. CDR3 size: 14 residues. CDR3 protein: CASSSDRGRETQYF. As DNA, the CDR3 is TGTGCCAGCAGCTCCGACAGGGGGCGAGAGACCCAGTACTTC.

The chain employs TRBV6-5 and TRBJ2-5; 7 bases are shared with TRBD2. This CDR3 spans 14 amino acids. The germline V gene encodes CDR1 MNHEY and CDR2 SVGAGI. J gave up 1 base and V 2 bases, and 1 base lay outside the gene matches. The CDR3, as DNA: TGTGCCAGCAGTTACCGGACTAGCCAAGAGACCCAGTACTTC. Residues: CASSYRTSQETQYF.

CDR3 region: CASRAGSTDTQYF. The CDR3 coding sequence is TGTGCCAGCAGGGCGGGTAGCACAGATACGCAGTATTTT. The chain employs TRBV7-2 and TRBJ2-3; possible D gene TRBD2, 5 bases. Per the germline V gene, CDR1 is SGHTA and CDR2 is FQGNSA. Trimming stripped 6 bases from V and 0 bases from J, with 7 bases between. The CDR3 contains 13 residues.

This sequence joins TRBV24-1 and TRBJ1-1; TRBD1 agrees at 7 bases. Germline CDR1 KGHDR, CDR2 SFDVKD. CDR3 length: 14 amino acids. The junction had 3 bases not matched to a gene; V was cut back by 2 bases and J by 4 bases. CDR3 in amino acids: CATSDWTGLTEAFF. The CDR3 DNA reads TGTGCCACCAGTGATTGGACAGGCCTCACTGAAGCTTTCTTT.